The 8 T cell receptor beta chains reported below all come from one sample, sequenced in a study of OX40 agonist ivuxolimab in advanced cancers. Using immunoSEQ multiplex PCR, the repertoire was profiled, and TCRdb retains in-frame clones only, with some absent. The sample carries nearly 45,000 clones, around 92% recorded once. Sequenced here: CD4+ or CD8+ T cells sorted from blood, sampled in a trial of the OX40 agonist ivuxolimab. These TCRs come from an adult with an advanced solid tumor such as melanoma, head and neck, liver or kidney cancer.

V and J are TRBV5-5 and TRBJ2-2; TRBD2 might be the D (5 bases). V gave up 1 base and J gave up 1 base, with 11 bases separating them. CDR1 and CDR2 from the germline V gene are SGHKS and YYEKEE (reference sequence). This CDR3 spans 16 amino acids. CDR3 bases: TGTGCCAGCAGCTTGTGGTCGGACTGGAACACCGGGGAGCTGTTTTTT. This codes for CASSLWSDWNTGELFF.

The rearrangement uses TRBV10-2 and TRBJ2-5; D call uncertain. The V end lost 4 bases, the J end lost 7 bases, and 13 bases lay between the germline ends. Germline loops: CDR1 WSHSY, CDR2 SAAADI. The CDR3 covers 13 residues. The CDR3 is CASSGGPAATQYF. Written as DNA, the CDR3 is TGCGCCAGCAGTGGAGGACCGGCGGCGACCCAGTACTTC.

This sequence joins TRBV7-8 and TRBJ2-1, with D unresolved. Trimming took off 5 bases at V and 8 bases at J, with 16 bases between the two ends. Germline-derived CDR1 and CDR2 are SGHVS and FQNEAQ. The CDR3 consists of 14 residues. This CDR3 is CASSLPPRGDEQFF. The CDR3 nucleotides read TGTGCCAGCAGCCTCCCCCCGAGAGGCGATGAGCAGTTCTTC.

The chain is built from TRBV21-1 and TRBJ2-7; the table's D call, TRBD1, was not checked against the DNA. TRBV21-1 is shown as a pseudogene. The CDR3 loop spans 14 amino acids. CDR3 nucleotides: TGTGCCAGCAGCAAGGCAGACACCTCCTACGAGCAGTACTTC. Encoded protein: CASSKADTSYEQYF.

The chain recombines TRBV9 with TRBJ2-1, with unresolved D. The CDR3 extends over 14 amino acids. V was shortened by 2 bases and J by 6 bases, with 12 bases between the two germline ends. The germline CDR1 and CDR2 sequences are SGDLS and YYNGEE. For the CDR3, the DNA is TGTGCCAGCAGCGTTTCCGGTGGGCTCAATGAGCAGTTCTTC. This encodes CASSVSGGLNEQFF.

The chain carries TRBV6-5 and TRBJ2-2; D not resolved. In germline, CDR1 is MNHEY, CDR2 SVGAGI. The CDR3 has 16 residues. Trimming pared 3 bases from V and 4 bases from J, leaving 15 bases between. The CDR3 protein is CASSYSVPPATGELFF. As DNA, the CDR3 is TGTGCCAGCAGTTATTCCGTACCTCCCGCCACCGGGGAGCTGTTTTTT.

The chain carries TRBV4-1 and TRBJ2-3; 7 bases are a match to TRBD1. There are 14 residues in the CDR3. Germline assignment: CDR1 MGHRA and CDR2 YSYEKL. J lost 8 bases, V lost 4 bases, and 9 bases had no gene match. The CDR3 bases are TGCGCCAGCAGCCCGGACAGGAGTGAGGGTACGCAGTATTTT. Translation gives CASSPDRSEGTQYF.

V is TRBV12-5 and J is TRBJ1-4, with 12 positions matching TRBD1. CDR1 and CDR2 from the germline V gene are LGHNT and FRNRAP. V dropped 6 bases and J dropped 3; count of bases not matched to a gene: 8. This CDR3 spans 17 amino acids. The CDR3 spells CASGLRDRGRSNEKLFF. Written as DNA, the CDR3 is TGTGCTAGTGGACTAAGGGACAGGGGGCGGTCTAATGAAAAACTGTTTTTT.